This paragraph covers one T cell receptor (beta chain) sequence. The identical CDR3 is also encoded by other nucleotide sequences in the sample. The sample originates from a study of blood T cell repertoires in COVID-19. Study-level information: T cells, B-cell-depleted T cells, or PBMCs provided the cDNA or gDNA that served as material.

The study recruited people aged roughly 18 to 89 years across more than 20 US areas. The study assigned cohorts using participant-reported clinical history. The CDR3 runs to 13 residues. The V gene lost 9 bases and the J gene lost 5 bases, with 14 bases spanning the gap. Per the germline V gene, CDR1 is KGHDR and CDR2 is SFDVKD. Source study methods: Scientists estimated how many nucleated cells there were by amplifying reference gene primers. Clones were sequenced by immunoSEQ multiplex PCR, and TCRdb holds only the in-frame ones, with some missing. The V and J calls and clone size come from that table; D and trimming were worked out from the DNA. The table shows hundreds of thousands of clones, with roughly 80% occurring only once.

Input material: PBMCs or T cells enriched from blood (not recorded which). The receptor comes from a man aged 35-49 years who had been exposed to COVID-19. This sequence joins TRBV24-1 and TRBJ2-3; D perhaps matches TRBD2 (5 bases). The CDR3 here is CATGTSGLDTQYF. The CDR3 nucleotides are TGTGCCACCGGTACCAGCGGACTAGATACGCAGTATTTT.